This T cell receptor beta chain was profiled in a study of T-cell reconstitution after alpha-beta-depleted transplantation in children. This clonotype has ten or more counts. Unique molecular identifiers were used in preparing the TCRbeta library. TCRdb reprocessed the PCR reads with MiXCR, giving one entry per CDR3 protein. The data contain more than 85,000 distinct CDR3 sequences, 10% of them singletons. This receptor was identified in a human donor who donated a stem cell graft to a child with acute lymphoblastic leukemia. The input for sequencing was PBMCs from the stem cell graft donor, taken from the stem cell graft.

Here the CDR3 DNA reads TGCAGCGTTGAAACGGCGGGCGGGGAGCTGTTTTTT. Translation gives CSVETAGGELFF. This chain connects TRBV29-1 to TRBJ2-2; maybe TRBD2 (5 bases). Germline V gene lookup returns CDR1 SQVTM and CDR2 ANQGSEA. CDR3 length equals 12 residues. V was clipped by 2 bases and J by 7 bases, with 8 bases between them.